This T cell receptor (beta chain) was captured by sequencing in a study of T cells after yellow fever vaccination. Study findings and constraints: Few clonotypes appeared in both CD4 and CD8 compartments. Any FACS-sorted repertoire could hold abundant clonotypes that contaminate it from the bulk population. At 96% for CD4 and around 91% for CD8, most primary-vaccination clones showed up again after the booster.

TCRdb processed the 5' RACE reads anew with MiXCR; each CDR3 protein has one entry. Here the sample spans approximately 32,000 distinct CDR3 sequences, around 7% being singletons. Trimming took 2 bases from V and 3 from J, leaving 7 bases between them. CDR3 size: 13 residues. The germline gives CDR1 KGHSH, CDR2 LQKENI. This sequence originates from a man between 18 and 35 years old who received the YFV17D yellow fever vaccine. The source material was PBMCs, either bulk or a sorted T-cell subset (CD4+, CD8+, memory, or dextramer-sorted; not recorded which), sampled on the day of the first yellow fever vaccination. This chain uses TRBV18 with TRBJ1-1; D might be TRBD1 (5 bases). As DNA, the CDR3 is TGTGCCAGCTCACCAGGGGGGGACACTGAAGCTTTCTTT. Amino acid sequence: CASSPGGDTEAFF.